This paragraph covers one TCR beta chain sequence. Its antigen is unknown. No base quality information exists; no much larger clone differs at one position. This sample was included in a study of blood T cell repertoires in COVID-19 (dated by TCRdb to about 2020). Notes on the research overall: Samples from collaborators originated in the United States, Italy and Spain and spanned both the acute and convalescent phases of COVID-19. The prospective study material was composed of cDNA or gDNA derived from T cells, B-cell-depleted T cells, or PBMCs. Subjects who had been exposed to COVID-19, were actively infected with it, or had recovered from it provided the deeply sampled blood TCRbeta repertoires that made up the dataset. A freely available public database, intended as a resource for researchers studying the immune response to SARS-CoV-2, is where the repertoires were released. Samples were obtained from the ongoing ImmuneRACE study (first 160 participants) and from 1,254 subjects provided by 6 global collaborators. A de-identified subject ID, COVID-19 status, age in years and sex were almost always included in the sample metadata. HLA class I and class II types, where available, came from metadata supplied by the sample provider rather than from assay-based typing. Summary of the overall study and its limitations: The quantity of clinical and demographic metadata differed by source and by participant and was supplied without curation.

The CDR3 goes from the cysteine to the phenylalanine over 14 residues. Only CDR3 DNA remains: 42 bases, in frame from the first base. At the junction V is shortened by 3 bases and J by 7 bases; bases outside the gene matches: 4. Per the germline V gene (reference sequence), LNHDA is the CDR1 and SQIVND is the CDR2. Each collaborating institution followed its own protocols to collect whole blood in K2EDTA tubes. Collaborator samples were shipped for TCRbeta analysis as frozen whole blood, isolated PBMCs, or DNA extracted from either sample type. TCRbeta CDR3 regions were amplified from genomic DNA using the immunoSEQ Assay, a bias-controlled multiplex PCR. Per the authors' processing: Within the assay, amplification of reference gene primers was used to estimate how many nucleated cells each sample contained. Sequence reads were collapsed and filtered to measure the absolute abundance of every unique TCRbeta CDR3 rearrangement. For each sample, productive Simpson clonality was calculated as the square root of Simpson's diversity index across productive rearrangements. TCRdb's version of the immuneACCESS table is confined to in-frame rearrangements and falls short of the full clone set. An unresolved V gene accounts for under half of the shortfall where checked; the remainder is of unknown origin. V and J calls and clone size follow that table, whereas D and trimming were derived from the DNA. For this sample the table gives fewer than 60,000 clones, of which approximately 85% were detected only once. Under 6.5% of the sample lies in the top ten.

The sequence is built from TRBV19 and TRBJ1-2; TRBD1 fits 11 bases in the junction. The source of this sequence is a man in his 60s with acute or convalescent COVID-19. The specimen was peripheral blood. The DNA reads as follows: TGTGCCAGTAGTATTGCCGGACAGGGGGCTGGCTACACCTTC. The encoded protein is CASSIAGQGAGYTF.